The present entry profiles one T cell receptor (beta chain) with its context. The target antigen is unknown. It was with 60 Vbeta and 13 Jbeta primers that the PCR ran. Produced via immunoSEQ multiplex PCR; TCRdb's table is partial and in-frame only. The sample lists under 200,000 clones, about 75% occurring once. The CDR3 is made up of 14 amino acids. The V gene's germline CDR1 is SGHTA and CDR2 FQGTGA. The V segment lost 5 bases and the J segment 2 bases; nucleotides outside the gene matches: 2. The sample comes from a study of cytomegalovirus exposure and HLA in healthy donors. Regarding the study as a whole: For TCR beta chains, V- and J-gene trimming was later linked to a missense DCLRE1C variant.

The sample comprised PBMCs. The chain combines TRBV7-3 with TRBJ2-1, with 8 bases identical to TRBD2. This clonotype was sampled from a female donor in good health and CMV-seronegative. CDR3 region: CASSTSGAYNEQFF. In nucleotides, the CDR3 is TGTGCCAGCAGCACTAGCGGAGCCTACAATGAGCAGTTCTTC.